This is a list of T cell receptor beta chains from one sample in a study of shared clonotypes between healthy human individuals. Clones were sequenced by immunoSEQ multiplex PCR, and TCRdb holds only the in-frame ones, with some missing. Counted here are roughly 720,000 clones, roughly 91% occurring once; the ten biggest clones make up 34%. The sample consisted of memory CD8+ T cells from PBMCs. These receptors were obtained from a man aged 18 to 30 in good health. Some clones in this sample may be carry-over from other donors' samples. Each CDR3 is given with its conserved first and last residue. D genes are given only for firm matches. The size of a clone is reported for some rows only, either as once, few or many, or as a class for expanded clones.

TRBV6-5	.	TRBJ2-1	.	CASSYGAVRDFNEQFF	TGTGCCAGCAGTTATGGGGCAGTCAGGGACTTCAATGAGCAGTTCTTC
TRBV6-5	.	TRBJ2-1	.	CASSLGAEQFF	TGTGCCAGCAGCCTAGGGGCTGAGCAGTTCTTC
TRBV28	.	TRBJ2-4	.	CASSSHEQDKAAKNIQYF	TGTGCCAGCAGTTCCCACGAACAAGATAAAGCGGCCAAAAACATTCAGTACTTC
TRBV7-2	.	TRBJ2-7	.	CASGSHEQYF	TGTGCCAGCGGTTCCCACGAGCAGTACTTC
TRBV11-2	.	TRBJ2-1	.	CASSFVPDNEQFF	TGTGCCAGCAGCTTTGTCCCTGACAATGAGCAGTTCTTC
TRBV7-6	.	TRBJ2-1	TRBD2	CASSRLAPLSYNEQFF	TGTGCCAGCAGCCGACTAGCGCCCTTGTCCTACAATGAGCAGTTCTTC
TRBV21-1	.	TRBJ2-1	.	CASSKEVMRAGYNEQFF	TGTGCCAGCAGCAAAGAGGTGATGAGGGCCGGCTACAATGAGCAGTTCTTC
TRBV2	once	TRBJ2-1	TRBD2	CASSVGGRAANEQFF	TGTGCCAGCAGTGTCGGCGGGAGGGCCGCTAATGAGCAGTTCTTC
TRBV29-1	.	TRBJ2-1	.	CSVGPGTHSYNEQFF	TGCAGCGTCGGCCCCGGGACCCACTCCTACAATGAGCAGTTCTTC
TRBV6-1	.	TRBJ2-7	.	CASSESSRSYEQYF	TGTGCCAGCAGTGAATCTTCGCGCAGCTACGAGCAGTACTTC
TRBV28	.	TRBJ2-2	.	CASSFPRGELFF	TGTGCCAGCAGTTTTCCCCGCGGGGAGCTGTTTTTT
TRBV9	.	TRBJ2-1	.	CASSPQRTTTFEQFF	TGTGCCAGCAGCCCTCAACGGACTACGACTTTCGAGCAGTTCTTC
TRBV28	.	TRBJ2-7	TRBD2	CASSPNSGLEGLKEQYF	TGTGCCAGCAGCCCCAATTCCGGACTAGAGGGATTGAAGGAGCAGTACTTC
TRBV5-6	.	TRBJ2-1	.	CASSLPRSRLLDEQFF	TGTGCCAGCAGCTTGCCGCGGTCTCGGCTTCTTGATGAGCAGTTCTTC
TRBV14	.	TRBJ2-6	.	CASSQMGANVLTF	TGTGCCAGCAGCCAGATGGGGGCCAACGTCCTGACTTTC
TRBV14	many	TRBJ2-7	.	CASSDVAVGPQYF	TGTGCCAGCAGCGACGTAGCCGTTGGGCCGCAGTACTTC
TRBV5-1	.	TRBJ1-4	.	CASSSDSAEKLFF	TGCGCCAGCAGCTCGGACAGTGCTGAAAAACTGTTTTTT
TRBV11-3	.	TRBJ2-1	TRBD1	CASKQFTGGRSYNEQFF	TGTGCCAGCAAACAATTTACAGGGGGACGGTCCTACAATGAGCAGTTCTTC
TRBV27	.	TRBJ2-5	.	CASSFLAFQETQYF	TGTGCCAGCAGTTTCCTAGCGTTCCAAGAGACCCAGTACTTC
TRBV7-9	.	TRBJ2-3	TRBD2	CASSPRSGVPDTQYF	TGTGCCAGCAGCCCCCGTAGCGGGGTCCCAGATACGCAGTATTTT
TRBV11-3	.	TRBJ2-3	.	CASSLGGVGPIATQYF	TGTGCCAGCAGCTTAGGGGGCGTAGGCCCAATTGCTACGCAGTATTTT
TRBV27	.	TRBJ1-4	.	CASSLSWGAHNEKLFF	TGTGCCAGCAGTTTATCGTGGGGGGCCCATAATGAAAAACTGTTTTTT